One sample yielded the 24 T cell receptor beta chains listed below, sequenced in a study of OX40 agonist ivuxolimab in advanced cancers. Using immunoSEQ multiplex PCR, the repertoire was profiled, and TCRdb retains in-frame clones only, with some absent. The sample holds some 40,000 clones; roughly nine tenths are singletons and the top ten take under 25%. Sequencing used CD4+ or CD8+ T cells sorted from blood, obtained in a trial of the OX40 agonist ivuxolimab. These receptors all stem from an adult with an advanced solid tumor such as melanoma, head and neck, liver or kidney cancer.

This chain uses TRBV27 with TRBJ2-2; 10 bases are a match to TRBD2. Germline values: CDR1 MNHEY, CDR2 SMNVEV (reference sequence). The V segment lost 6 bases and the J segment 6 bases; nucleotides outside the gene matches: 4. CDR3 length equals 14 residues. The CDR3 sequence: CASRPGLAPGELFF. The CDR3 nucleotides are TGTGCCAGCAGACCGGGACTAGCGCCCGGGGAGCTGTTTTTT.

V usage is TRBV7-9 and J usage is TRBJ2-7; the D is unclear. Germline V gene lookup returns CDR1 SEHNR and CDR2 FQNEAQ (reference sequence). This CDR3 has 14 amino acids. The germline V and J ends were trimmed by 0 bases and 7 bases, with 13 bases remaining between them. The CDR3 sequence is CASSLAGPHPEQYF. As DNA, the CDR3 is TGTGCCAGCAGCTTAGCCGGGCCCCACCCAGAGCAGTACTTC.

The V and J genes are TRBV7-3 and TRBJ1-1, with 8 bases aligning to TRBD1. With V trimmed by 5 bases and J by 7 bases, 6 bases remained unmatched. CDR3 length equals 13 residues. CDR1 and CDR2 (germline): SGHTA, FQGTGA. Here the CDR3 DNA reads TGTGCCAGCAGCCCAGGGGGCCTCGGTGAAGCTTTCTTT. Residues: CASSPGGLGEAFF.

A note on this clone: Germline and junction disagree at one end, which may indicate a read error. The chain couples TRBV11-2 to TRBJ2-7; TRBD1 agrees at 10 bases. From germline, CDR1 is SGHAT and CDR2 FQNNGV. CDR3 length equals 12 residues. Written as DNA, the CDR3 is TGTGCCAGCAGCTTAGGGGGGACAGGGGCCTTGTTC. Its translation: CASSLGGTGALF. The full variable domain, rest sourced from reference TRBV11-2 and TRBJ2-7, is EAGVAQSPRYKIIEKRQSVAFWCNPISGHATLYWYQQILGQGPKLLIQFQNNGVVDDSQLPKDRFSAERLKGVDSTLKIQPAKLEDSAVYLCASSLGGTGALFGPGTRLTVT.

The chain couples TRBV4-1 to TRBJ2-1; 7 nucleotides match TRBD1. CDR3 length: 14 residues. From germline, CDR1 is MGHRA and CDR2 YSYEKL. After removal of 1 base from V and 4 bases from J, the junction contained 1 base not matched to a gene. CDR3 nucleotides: TGCGCCAGCAGCCAAGGGGACAGATACAATGAGCAGTTCTTC. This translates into CASSQGDRYNEQFF.

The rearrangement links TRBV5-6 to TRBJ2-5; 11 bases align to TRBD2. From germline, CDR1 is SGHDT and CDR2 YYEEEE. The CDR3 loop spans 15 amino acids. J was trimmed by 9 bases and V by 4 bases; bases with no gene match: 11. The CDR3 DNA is TGTGCCAGCAGCCCGGGACTAGCGGCAGTAAGGGCCCAGTACTTC. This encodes CASSPGLAAVRAQYF.

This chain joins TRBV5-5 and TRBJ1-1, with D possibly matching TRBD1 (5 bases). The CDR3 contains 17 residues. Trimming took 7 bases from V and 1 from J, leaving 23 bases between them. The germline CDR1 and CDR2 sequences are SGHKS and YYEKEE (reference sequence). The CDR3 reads CASDQGSGGSWNTEAFF. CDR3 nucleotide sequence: TGTGCCAGCGACCAGGGCTCGGGGGGTAGCTGGAACACTGAAGCTTTCTTT.

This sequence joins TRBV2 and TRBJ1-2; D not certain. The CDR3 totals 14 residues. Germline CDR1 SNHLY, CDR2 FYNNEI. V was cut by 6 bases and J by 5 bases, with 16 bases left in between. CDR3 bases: TGTGCCAGCAGGTCCCAGTCCCCGGGGTATGGCTACACCTTC. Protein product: CASRSQSPGYGYTF.

CDR3 DNA sequence: TGTGCCAGCAGCGATTTCACAGGGGGTGGTGGAAACACCATATATTTT. This translates into CASSDFTGGGGNTIYF. This rearrangement joins TRBV25-1 to TRBJ1-3, with 8 bases that match TRBD1. Looked up from germline, CDR1 is MGHDK and CDR2 is SYGVNS. J gave up 3 bases and V 6 bases, and 10 bases lay outside the gene matches. CDR3 length: 16 residues.

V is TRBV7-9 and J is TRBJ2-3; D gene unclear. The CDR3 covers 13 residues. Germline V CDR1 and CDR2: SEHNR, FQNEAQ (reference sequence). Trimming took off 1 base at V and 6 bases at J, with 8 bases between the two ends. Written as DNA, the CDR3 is TGTGCCAGCAGCTTAGGAGCTGGGGATACGCAGTATTTT. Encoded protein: CASSLGAGDTQYF.

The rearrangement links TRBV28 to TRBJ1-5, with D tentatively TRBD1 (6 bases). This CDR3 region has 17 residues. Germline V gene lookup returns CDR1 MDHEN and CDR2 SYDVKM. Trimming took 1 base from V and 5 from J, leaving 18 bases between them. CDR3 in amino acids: CASSLFGYTGSDQPQHF. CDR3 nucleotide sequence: TGTGCCAGCAGTTTATTCGGTTATACAGGGTCGGATCAGCCCCAGCATTTT.

The CDR3 sequence: CASSPDVEGGDQPQHF. In DNA, the CDR3 is TGTGCCAGCTCACCGGACGTTGAAGGAGGCGATCAGCCCCAGCATTTT. The chain couples TRBV18 to TRBJ1-5; D is ambiguous. The germline V gene has CDR1 KGHSH and CDR2 LQKENI. This CDR3 is built from 16 residues. V lost 3 bases and J lost 5, with 17 bases in between.

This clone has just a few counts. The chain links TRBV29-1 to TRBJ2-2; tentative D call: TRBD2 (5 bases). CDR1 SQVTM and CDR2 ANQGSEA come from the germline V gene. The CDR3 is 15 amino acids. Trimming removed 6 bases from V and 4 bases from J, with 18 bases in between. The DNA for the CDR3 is TGCAGCGTGGAGGTGCCGCCCTTTGGCACCGGGGAGCTGTTTTTT. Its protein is CSVEVPPFGTGELFF.

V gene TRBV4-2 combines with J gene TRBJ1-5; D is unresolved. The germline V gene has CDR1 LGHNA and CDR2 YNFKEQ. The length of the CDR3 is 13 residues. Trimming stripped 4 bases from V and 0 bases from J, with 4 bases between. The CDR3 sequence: CASSRYSNQPQHF. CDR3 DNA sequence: TGTGCCAGCAGCCGCTATAGCAATCAGCCCCAGCATTTT.

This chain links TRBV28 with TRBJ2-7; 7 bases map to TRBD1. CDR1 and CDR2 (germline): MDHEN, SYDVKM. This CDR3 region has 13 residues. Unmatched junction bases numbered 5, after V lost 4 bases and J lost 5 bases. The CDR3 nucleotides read TGTGCCAGCAGTTCGACAGGGATCCACGAGCAGTACTTC. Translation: CASSSTGIHEQYF.

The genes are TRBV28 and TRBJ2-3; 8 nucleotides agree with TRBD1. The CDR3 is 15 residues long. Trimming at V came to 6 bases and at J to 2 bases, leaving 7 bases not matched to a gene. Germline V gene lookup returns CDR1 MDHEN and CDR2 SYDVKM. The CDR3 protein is CASSLTGGATDTQYF. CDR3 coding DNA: TGTGCCAGCAGCCTTACAGGGGGAGCCACAGATACGCAGTATTTT.

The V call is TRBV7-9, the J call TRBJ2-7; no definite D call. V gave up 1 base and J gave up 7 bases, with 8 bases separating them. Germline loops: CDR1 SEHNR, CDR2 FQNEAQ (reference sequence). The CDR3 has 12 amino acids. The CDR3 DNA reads TGTGCCAGCAGCTTAGAAGGGCCTGAGCAGTACTTC. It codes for CASSLEGPEQYF.

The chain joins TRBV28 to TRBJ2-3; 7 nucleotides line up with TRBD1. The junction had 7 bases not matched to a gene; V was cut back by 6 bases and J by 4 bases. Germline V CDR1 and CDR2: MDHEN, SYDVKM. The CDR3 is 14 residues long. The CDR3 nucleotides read TGTGCCAGCAGAACCACAGGGGTCCCAGATACGCAGTATTTT. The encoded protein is CASRTTGVPDTQYF.

The CDR3 DNA reads TGCAGCGTTGAAATTAGCCTCGGGGGATACGAGCAGTACTTC. Amino acid sequence: CSVEISLGGYEQYF. V usage is TRBV29-1 and J usage is TRBJ2-7, with a weak D call TRBD2 (6 bases). V was clipped by 2 bases and J by 4 bases, with 15 bases between them. CDR3 size: 14 residues. Germline V gene data show CDR1 as SQVTM and CDR2 as ANQGSEA.

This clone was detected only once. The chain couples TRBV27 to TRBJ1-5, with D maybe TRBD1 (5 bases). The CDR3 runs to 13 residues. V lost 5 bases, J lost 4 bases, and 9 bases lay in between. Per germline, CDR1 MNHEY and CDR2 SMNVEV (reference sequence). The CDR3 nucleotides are TGTGCCAGCAGTCCCCGGACAAATCAGCCCCAGCATTTT. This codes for CASSPRTNQPQHF.

The CDR3 DNA sequence: TGTGCCAGCAGTTCCGGACGGATCTCTAGCGGGTACGAGCAGTACTTC. Translating it yields CASSSGRISSGYEQYF. This chain uses TRBV28 with TRBJ2-7; 8 bases match TRBD2. V lost 4 bases to trimming and J lost 4 bases; unmatched junction nucleotides: 12. The CDR3 is 16 residues long. Germline V gives CDR1 MDHEN, CDR2 SYDVKM.

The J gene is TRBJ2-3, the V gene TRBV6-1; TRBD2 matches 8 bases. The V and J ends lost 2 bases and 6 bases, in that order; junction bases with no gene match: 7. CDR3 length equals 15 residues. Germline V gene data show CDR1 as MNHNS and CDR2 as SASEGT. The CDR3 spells CASSERGLAPDTQYF. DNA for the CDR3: TGTGCCAGCAGTGAACGAGGACTAGCCCCCGATACGCAGTATTTT.

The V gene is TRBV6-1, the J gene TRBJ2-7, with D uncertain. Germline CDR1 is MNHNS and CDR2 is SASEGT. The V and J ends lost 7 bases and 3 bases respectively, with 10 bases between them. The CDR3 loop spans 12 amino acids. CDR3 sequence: CASTDSSYEQYF. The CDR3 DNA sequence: TGTGCCAGCACGGATTCAAGCTACGAGCAGTACTTC.

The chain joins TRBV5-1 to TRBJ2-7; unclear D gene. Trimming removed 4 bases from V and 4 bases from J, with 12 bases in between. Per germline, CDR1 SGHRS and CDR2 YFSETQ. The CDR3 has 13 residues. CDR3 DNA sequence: TGCGCCAGCAGCAAAATCACCCAATACGAGCAGTACTTC. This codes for CASSKITQYEQYF.